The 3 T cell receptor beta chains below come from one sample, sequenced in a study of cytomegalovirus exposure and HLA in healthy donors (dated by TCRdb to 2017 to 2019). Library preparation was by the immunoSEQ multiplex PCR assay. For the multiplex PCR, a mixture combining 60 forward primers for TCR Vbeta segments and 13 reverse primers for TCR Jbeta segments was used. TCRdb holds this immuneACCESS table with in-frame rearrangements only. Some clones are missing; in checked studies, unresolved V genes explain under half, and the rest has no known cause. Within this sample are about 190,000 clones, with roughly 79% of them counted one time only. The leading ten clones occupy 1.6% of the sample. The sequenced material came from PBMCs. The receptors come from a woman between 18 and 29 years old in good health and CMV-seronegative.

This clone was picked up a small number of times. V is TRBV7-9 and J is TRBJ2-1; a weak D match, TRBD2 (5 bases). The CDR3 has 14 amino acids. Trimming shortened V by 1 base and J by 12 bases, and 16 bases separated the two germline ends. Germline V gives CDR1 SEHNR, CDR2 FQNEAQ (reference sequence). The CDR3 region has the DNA TGTGCCAGCAGCTTAGGAGTGACTACCACGGGGCAGTTCTTC. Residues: CASSLGVTTTGQFF.

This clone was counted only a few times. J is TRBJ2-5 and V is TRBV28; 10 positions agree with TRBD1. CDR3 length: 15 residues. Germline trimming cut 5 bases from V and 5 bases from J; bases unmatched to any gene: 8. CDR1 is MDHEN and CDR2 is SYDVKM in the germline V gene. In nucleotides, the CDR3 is TGTGCCAGCAGTGCCGGGACAGGGGTGTCCGAGACCCAGTACTTC. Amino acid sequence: CASSAGTGVSETQYF.

The CDR3 coding sequence is TGTGCCAGCAGCTCGGCTAGCGGGAGGGCCTACGAGCAGTACTTC. Translating it yields CASSSASGRAYEQYF. The V gene is TRBV5-4, the J gene TRBJ2-7; 12 nucleotides agree with TRBD2. The V gene end was trimmed by 3 bases and the J gene end by 2 bases; junction bases not matched to a gene: 3. Germline lookup yields CDR1 SGHNT and CDR2 YYREEE (reference sequence). The CDR3 sequence is 15 residues long.